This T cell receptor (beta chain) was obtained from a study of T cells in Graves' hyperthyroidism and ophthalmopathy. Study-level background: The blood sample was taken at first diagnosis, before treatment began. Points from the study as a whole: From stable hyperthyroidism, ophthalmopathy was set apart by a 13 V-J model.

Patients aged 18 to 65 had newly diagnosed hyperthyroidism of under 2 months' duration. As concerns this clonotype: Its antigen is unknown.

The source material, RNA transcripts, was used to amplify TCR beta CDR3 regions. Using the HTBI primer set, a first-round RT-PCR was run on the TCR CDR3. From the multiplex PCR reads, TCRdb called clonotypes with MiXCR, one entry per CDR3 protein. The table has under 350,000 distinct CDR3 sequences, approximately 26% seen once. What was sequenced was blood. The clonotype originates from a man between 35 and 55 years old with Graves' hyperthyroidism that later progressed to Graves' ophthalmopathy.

The CDR3 DNA sequence: TGTGCCAGCAGTCTACCCCTTTCAGGACGGGGGTACGAGCAGTACTTC. Translating gives CASSLPLSGRGYEQYF. This rearrangement joins TRBV28 to TRBJ2-7; possible D gene TRBD2, 6 bases. This CDR3 is 16 amino acids long. Trimming took off 5 bases at V and 4 bases at J, with 21 bases between the two ends. Germline V gene data show CDR1 as MDHEN and CDR2 as SYDVKM.